This TCR beta chain was identified in a study of beta chain features in type 1 diabetes. Study results and limitations: Any HLA effect on TCRB rearrangement was left unresolved by small sub-analyses. Shortening of TCRB CDR3s, moderate but significant, appeared in all four CD4+ subsets of Type 1 diabetes patients. Patients with type 1 diabetes carried fewer insertions and had more deletions at their VDJ junctions.

The isolated RNA, all of it, was reverse transcribed, so expressed TCRB transcripts were what got sequenced. Sequenced naive, central memory and regulatory T cell samples produced an average of around 3.8 million reads. The protocol was immunoSEQ multiplex PCR, while the TCRdb copy is restricted to in-frame clones and leaves out a portion. The table lists about 230,000 clones, roughly 16% of them singletons, with approximately 0.086% in the top ten. V was pared by 8 bases and J by 0 bases, with 13 bases between. There are 13 residues in the CDR3. Germline loops: CDR1 SQVTM, CDR2 ANQGSEA. This clone was seen a few times. Its specificity is not known.

What was sequenced was naive CD4+ T cells from blood. The sequence was collected from a man aged 25 to 40 with type 1 diabetes. The chain employs TRBV29-1 and TRBJ1-1; no clear D. The CDR3 here is CSLKGNMNTEAFF. In nucleotides, the CDR3 is TGCAGCCTCAAGGGTAACATGAACACTGAAGCTTTCTTT.